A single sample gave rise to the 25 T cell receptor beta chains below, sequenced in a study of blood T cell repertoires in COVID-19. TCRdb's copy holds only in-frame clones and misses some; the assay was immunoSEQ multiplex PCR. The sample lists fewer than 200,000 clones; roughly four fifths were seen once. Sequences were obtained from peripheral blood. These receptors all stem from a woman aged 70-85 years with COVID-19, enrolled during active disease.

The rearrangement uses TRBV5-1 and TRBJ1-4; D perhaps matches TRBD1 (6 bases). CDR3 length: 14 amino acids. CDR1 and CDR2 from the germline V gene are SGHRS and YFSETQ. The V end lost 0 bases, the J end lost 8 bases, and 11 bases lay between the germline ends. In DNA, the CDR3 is TGCGCCAGCAGCTTGGGGGGGCAAGGGGAAAAACTGTTTTTT. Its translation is CASSLGGQGEKLFF.

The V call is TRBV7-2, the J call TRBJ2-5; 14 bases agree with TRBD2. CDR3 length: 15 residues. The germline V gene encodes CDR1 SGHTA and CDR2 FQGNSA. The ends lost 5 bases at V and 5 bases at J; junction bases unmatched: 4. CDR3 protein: CASSQTSGRVETQYF. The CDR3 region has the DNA TGTGCCAGCAGCCAGACTAGCGGGAGGGTTGAGACCCAGTACTTC.

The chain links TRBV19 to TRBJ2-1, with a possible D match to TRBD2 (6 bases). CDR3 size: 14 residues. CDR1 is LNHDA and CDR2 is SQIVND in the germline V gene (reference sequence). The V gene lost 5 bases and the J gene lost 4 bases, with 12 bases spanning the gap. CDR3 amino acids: CASSPRGLYNEQFF. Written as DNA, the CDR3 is TGTGCCAGTAGTCCACGGGGACTTTACAATGAGCAGTTCTTC.

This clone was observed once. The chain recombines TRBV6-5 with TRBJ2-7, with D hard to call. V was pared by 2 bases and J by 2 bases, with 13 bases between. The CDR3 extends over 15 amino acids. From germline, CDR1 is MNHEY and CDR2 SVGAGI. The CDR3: CASSYMRSLTYEQYF. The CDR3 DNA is TGTGCCAGCAGTTACATGCGGTCTTTGACCTACGAGCAGTACTTC.

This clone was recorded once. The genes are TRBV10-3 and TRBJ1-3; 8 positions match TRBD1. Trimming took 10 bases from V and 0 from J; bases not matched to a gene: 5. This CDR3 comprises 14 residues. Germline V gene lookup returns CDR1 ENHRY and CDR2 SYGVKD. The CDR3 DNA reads TGTGCCAGTAGGACAGGGCCCTCTGGAAACACCATATATTTT. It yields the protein CASRTGPSGNTIYF.

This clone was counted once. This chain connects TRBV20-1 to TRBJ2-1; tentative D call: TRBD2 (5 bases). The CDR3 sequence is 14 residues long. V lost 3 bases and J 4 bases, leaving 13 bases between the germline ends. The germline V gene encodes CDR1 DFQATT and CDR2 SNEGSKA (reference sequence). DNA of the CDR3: TGCAGTGCTAGTGCTAGCCCTACGTACAATGAGCAGTTCTTC. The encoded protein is CSASASPTYNEQFF.

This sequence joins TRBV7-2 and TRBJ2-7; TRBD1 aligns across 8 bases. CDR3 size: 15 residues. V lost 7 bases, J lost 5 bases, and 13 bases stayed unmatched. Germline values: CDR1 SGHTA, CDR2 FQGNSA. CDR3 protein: CASMLDRANGNEQYF. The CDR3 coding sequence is TGTGCCAGCATGTTGGACAGGGCTAATGGGAACGAGCAGTACTTC.

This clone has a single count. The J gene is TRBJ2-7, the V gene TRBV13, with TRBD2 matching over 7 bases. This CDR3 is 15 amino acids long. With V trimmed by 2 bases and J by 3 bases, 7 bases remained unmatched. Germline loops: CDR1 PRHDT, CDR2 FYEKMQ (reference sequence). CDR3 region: CASSLKRLARYEQYF. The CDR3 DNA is TGTGCCAGCAGCTTAAAGAGACTAGCCCGCTACGAGCAGTACTTC.

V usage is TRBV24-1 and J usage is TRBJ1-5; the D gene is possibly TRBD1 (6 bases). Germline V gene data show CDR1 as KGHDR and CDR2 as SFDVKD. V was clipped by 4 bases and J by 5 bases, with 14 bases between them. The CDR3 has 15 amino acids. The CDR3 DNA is TGTGCCACCAGTGACCCGACAGGATCCCATCAGCCCCAGCATTTT. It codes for CATSDPTGSHQPQHF.

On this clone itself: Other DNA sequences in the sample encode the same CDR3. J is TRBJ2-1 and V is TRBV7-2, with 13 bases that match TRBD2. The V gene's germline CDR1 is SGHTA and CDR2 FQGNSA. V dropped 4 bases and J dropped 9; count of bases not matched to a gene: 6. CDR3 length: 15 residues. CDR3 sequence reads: CASSSGLAGVGEQFF. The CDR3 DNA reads TGTGCCAGCAGCTCTGGACTAGCGGGAGTAGGTGAGCAGTTCTTC.

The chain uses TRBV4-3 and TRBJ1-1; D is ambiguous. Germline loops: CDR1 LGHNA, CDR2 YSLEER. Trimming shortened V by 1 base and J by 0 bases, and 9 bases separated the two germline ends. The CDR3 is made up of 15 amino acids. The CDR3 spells CASSQGQTMNTEAFF. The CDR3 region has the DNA TGCGCCAGCAGCCAAGGGCAGACTATGAACACTGAAGCTTTCTTT.

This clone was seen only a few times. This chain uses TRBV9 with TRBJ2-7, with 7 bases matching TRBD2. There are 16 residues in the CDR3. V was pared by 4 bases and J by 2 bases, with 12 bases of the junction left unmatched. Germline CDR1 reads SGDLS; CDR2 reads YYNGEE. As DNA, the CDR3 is TGTGCCAGCAGCCGAGGAACGGGGGGTGTCCCCTACGAGCAGTACTTC. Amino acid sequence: CASSRGTGGVPYEQYF.

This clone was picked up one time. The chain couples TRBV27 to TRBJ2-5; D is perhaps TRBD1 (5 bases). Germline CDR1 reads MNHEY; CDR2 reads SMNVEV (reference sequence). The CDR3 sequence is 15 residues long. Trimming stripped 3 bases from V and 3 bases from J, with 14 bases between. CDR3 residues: CASSFRGAPEETQYF. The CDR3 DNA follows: TGTGCCAGCAGTTTCCGTGGGGCGCCTGAAGAGACCCAGTACTTC.

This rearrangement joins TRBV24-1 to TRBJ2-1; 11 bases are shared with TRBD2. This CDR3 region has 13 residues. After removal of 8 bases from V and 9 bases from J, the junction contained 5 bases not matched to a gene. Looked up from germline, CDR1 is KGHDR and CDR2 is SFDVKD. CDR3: CATTTGTSGEQFF. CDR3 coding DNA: TGTGCCACCACAACCGGGACTAGCGGTGAGCAGTTCTTC.

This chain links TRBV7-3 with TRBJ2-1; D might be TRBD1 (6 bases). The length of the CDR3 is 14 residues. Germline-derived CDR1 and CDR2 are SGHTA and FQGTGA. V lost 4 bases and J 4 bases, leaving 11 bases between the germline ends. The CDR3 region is CASSSTGTYNEQFF. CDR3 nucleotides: TGTGCCAGCAGCTCGACAGGAACATACAATGAGCAGTTCTTC.

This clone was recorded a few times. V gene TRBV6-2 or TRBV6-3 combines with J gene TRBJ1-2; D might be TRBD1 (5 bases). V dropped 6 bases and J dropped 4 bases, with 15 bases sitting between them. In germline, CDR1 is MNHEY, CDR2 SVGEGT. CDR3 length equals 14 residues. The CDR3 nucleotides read TGTGCCAGCAGCCCTTCGACAGTCTCCTATGGCTACACCTTC. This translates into CASSPSTVSYGYTF.

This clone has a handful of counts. CDR3 region: CASSSWRNIQYF. The DNA for the CDR3 is TGTGCCAGCAGTTCGTGGAGAAACATTCAGTACTTC. The rearrangement uses TRBV6-2 or TRBV6-3 and TRBJ2-4; D call uncertain. Germline V gene lookup returns CDR1 MNHEY and CDR2 SVGEGT. The ends were cut back, 4 bases at V and 6 bases at J, with 7 bases in the middle. The CDR3 totals 12 residues.

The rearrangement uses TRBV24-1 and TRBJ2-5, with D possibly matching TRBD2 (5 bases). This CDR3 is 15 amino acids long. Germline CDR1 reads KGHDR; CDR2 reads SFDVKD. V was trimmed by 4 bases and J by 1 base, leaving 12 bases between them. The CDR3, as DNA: TGTGCCACCAGTGACCCCGGACTTCTCCAAGAGACCCAGTACTTC. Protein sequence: CATSDPGLLQETQYF.

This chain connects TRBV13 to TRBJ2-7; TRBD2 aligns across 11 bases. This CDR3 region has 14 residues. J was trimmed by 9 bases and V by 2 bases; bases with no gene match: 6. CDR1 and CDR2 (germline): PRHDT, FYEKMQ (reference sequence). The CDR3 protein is CASSLSSGRWLQYF. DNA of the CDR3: TGTGCCAGCAGCTTATCTAGCGGGAGGTGGTTGCAGTACTTC.

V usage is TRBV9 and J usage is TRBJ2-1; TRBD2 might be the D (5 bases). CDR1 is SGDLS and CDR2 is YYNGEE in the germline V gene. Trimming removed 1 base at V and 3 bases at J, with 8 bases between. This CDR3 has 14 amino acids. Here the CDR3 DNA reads TGTGCCAGCAGCGTAAGCGGCCACTACAATGAGCAGTTCTTC. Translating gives CASSVSGHYNEQFF.

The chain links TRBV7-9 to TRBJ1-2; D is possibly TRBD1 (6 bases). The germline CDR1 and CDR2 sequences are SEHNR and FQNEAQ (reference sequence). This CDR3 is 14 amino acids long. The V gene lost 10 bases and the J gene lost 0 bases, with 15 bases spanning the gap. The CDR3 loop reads CATGPGETNYGYTF. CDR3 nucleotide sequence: TGTGCCACGGGGCCAGGGGAGACTAACTATGGCTACACCTTC.

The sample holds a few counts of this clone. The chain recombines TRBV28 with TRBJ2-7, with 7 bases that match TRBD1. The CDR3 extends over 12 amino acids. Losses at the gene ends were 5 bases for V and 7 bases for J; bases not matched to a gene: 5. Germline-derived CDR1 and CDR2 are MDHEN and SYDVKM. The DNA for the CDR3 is TGTGCCAGCAGTCTACAGGGGAAGGAGCAGTACTTC. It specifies CASSLQGKEQYF.

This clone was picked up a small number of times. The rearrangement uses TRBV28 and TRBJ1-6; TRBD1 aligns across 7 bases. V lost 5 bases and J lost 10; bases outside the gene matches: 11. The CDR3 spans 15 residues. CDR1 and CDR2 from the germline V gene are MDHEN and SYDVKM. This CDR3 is CASSVSTGYGSPLHF. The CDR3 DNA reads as TGTGCCAGCAGTGTCTCGACAGGGTATGGATCACCCCTCCACTTT.

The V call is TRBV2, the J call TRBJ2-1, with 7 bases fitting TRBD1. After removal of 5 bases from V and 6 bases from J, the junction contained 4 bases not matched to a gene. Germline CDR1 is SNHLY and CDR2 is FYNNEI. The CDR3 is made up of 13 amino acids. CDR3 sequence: CASSLQGRNEQFF. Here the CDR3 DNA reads TGTGCCAGCAGTCTACAGGGGCGCAATGAGCAGTTCTTC.

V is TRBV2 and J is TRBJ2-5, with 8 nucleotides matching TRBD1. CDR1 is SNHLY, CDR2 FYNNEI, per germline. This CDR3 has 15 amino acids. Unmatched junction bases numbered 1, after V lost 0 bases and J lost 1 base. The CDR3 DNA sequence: TGTGCCAGCAGTGAAGCACAGGGGGTCCAAGAGACCCAGTACTTC. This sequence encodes CASSEAQGVQETQYF.